What follows is one TCR beta chain and its context. Using immunoSEQ multiplex PCR, the repertoire was profiled, and TCRdb retains in-frame clones only, with some absent. The data show 40,000 to 45,000 clones, 70% seen once. These data originate in a study of control samples from healthy donors and cancer patients. Looked up from germline, CDR1 is KGHSH and CDR2 is LQKENI. This CDR3 is built from 15 residues. V lost 3 bases to trimming and J lost 5 bases; unmatched junction nucleotides: 3. The receptor's source is a male donor with melanoma. The sequenced sample was formalin-fixed, paraffin-embedded tissue. The chain carries TRBV18 and TRBJ1-5; TRBD1 agrees at 11 bases. Here the CDR3 DNA reads TGTGCCAGCTCACCGTGGACAGGGGGCGATCAGCCCCAGCATTTT. It encodes CASSPWTGGDQPQHF.